Shown below are 8 T cell receptor beta chains from a single sample sequenced in a study of blood T cell repertoires in COVID-19 (dated by TCRdb to about 2020). The library was built by means of the immunoSEQ multiplex PCR assay. In TCRdb, the immuneACCESS table is reduced to in-frame sequences with V and J assigned. These tables do not hold every clone; where another copy was compared, an unresolved V gene accounts for under half, and the others remain unexplained. Across this sample there are approximately 41,000 clones, with around nine tenths seen only once. Approximately 5% of the sample is held by the ten biggest clonotypes. Sequencing input: peripheral blood. The receptors here all came from a human donor in a cohort sampled during active COVID-19.

V is TRBV5-8 and J is TRBJ2-7; possible D gene TRBD1, 6 bases. The CDR3 totals 14 residues. Per the germline V gene, CDR1 is SGHTS and CDR2 is YDEGEE. Between the trimmed V and J ends, which lost 4 bases and 2 bases, there was a span of 13 bases. This CDR3 reads CASSPGTRTYEQYF. The CDR3 DNA is TGTGCCAGCAGCCCCGGGACACGGACCTACGAGCAGTACTTC.

This clone came up once. This chain uses TRBV15 with TRBJ2-2, with D unclear. V gave up 4 bases and J gave up 5 bases, with 8 bases separating them. The germline V gene has CDR1 LNHNV and CDR2 YYDKDF (reference sequence). The CDR3 has 13 residues. The CDR3 DNA reads as TGTGCCACCAGCATAAGACTTACCGGGGAGCTGTTTTTT. It codes for CATSIRLTGELFF.

V gene TRBV11-2 combines with J gene TRBJ2-7; D is ambiguous. Trimming removed 5 bases from V and 3 bases from J, with 11 bases in between. Germline lookup yields CDR1 SGHAT and CDR2 FQNNGV. This CDR3 comprises 13 residues. CDR3 in DNA: TGTGCCAGCAGCAGCGACCGCGGCTACGAGCAGTACTTC. Translation: CASSSDRGYEQYF.

CDR3 region: CASSQEEGWAAQYF. The CDR3 bases are TGCGCCAGCAGCCAAGAGGAGGGATGGGCGGCCCAGTACTTC. The J gene is TRBJ2-5, the V gene TRBV4-1, with D perhaps TRBD2 (6 bases). Germline lookup yields CDR1 MGHRA and CDR2 YSYEKL. The ends were cut back, 0 bases at V and 9 bases at J, with 14 bases in the middle. This CDR3 region has 14 residues.

The chain uses TRBV4-2 and TRBJ2-1, with D uncertain. The CDR3 is 14 residues long. Per the germline V gene, CDR1 is LGHNA and CDR2 is YNFKEQ. V was shortened by 0 bases and J by 5 bases, with 8 bases between the two germline ends. CDR3 in DNA: TGTGCCAGCAGCCAAGAATGGAGCAACAATGAGCAGTTCTTC. It encodes CASSQEWSNNEQFF.

The V and J genes are TRBV9 and TRBJ2-5; D not certain. The ends were cut back, 0 bases at V and 1 base at J, with 7 bases in the middle. CDR1 is SGDLS, CDR2 YYNGEE, per germline. This CDR3 has 14 amino acids. CDR3 in amino acids: CASSVGGTQETQYF. The CDR3 DNA reads as TGTGCCAGCAGCGTAGGAGGCACCCAAGAGACCCAGTACTTC.

This chain uses TRBV7-9 with TRBJ2-7; D perhaps matches TRBD2 (6 bases). CDR1 is SEHNR, CDR2 FQNEAQ, per germline (reference sequence). The germline V and J ends were trimmed by 8 bases and 0 bases, with 23 bases remaining between them. The length of the CDR3 is 17 residues. The CDR3 nucleotides are TGTGCCAGCGCCTCTTCCCCTCGGCGGGGAAGCTCCTACGAGCAGTACTTC. Translating it yields CASASSPRRGSSYEQYF. The full variable domain, with the rest looked up from reference TRBV7-9 and TRBJ2-7, is DTGVSQNPRHKITKRGQNVTFRCDPISEHNRLYWYRQTLGQGPEFLTYFQNEAQLEKSRLLSDRFSAERPKGSFSTLEIQRTEQGDSAMYLCASASSPRRGSSYEQYFGPGTRLTVT.

This chain links TRBV18 with TRBJ2-3, with D perhaps matching TRBD2 (6 bases). The germline gives CDR1 KGHSH, CDR2 LQKENI. This CDR3 spans 17 amino acids. The ends were cut back, 8 bases at V and 2 bases at J, with 23 bases in the middle. This chain's CDR3 is CASPGGVRPSLTDTQYF. The CDR3 DNA follows: TGTGCCAGCCCCGGGGGAGTTCGGCCCTCGCTCACAGATACGCAGTATTTT.